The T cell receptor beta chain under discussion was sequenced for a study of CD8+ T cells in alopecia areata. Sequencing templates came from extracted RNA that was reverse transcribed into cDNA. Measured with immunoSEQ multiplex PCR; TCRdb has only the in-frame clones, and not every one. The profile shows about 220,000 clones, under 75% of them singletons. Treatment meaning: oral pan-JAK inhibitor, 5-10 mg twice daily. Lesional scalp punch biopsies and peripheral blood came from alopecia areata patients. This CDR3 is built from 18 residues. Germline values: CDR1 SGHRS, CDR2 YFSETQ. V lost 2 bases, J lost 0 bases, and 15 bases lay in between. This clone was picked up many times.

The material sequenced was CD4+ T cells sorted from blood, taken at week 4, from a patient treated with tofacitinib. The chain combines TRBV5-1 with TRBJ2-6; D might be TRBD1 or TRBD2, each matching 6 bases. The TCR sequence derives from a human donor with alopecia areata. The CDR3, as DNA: TGCGCCAGCAGCTTATGGGGGGCCAAAAGCTCTGGGGCCAACGTCCTGACTTTC. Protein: CASSLWGAKSSGANVLTF.